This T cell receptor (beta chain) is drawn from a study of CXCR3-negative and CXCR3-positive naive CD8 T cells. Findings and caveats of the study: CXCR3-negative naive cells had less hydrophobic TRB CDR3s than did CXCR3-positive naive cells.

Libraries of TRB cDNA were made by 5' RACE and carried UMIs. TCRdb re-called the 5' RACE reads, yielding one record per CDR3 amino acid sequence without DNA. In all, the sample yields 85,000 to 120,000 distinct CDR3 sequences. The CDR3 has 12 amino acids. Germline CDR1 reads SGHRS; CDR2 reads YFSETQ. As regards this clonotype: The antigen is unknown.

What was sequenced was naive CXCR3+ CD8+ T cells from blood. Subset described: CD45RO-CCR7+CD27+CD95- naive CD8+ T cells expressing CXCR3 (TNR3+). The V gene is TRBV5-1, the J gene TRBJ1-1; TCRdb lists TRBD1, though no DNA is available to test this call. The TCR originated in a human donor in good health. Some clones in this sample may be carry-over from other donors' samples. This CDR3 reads CASSLGTVEAFF.